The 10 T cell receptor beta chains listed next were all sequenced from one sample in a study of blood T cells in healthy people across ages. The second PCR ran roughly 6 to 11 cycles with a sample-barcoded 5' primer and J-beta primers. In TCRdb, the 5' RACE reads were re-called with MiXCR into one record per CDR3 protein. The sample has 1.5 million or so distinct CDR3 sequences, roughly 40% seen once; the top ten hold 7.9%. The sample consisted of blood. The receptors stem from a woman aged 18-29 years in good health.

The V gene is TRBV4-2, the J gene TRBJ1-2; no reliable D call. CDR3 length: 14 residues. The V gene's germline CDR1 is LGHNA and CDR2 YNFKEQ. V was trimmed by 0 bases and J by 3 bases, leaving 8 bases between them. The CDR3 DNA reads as TGTGCCAGCAGCCAAGATAAAGCGTACTATGGCTACACCTTC. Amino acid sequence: CASSQDKAYYGYTF.

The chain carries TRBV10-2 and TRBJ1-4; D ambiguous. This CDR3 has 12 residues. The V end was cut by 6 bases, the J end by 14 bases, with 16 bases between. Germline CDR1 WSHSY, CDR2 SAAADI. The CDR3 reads CASSPDAPRLFF. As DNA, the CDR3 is TGCGCCAGCAGCCCCGACGCGCCACGGCTGTTTTTT.

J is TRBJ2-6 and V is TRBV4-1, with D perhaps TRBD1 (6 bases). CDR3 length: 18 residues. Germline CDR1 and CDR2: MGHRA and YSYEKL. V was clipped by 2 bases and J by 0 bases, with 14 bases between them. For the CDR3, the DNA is TGCGCCAGCAGCCAACAGGGGTTATCCCGCTCTGGGGCCAACGTCCTGACTTTC. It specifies CASSQQGLSRSGANVLTF.

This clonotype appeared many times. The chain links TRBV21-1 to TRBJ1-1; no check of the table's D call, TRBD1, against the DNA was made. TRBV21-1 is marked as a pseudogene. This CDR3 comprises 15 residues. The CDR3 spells CASSNPGQGNTEAFF. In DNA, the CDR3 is TGTGCCAGCAGCAACCCGGGACAGGGGAACACTGAAGCTTTCTTT.

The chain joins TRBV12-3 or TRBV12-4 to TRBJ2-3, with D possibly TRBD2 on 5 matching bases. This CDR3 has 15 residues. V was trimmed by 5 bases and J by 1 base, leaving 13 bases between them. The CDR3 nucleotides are TGTGCCAGCAGTGAAGCGGTCGTTGGCACAGATACGCAGTATTTT. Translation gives CASSEAVVGTDTQYF.

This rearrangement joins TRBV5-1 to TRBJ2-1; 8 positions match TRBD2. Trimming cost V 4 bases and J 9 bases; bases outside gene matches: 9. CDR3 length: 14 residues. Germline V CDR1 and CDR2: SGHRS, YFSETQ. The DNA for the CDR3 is TGCGCCAGCAGCCCCAGCGGGAGATTTGGTGAGCAGTTCTTC. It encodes CASSPSGRFGEQFF.

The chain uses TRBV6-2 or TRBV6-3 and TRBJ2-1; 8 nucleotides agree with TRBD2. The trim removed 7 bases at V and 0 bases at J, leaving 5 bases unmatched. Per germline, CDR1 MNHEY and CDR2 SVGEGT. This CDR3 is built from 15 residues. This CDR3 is CASTKSGSSYNEQFF. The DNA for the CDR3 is TGTGCCAGCACTAAAAGCGGGAGCTCCTACAATGAGCAGTTCTTC.

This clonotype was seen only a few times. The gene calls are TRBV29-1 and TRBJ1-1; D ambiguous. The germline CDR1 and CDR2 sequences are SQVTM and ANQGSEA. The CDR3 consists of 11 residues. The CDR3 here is CTGVQFYEAFF. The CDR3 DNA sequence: TGCACTGGAGTTCAGTTCTACGAAGCTTTCTTT.

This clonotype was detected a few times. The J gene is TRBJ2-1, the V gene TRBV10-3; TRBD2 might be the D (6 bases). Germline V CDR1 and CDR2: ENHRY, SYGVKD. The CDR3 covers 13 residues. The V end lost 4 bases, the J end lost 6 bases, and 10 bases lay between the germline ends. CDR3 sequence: CAISAGEVNEQFF. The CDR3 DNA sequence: TGTGCCATCAGTGCGGGGGAGGTCAATGAGCAGTTCTTC.

CDR3 DNA: TGTGCCAGCAGCTACCGGGACCCGCGGTCCTACAATGAGCAGTTCTTC. Protein product: CASSYRDPRSYNEQFF. The gene calls are TRBV9 and TRBJ2-1, with D perhaps assigned TRBD1 or TRBD2 (5 bases each). The CDR3 sequence is 16 residues long. V dropped 4 bases and J dropped 1 base, with 15 bases sitting between them. The germline CDR1 and CDR2 sequences are SGDLS and YYNGEE.